These T cell receptor beta chains were read from a single sample in a study of T-cell reconstitution after alpha-beta-depleted transplantation in children. TCRdb re-derived calls from the PCR reads in MiXCR, one entry per CDR3 protein. The sample lists approximately 240,000 distinct CDR3 sequences, roughly 10% occurring once. The material was PBMCs, obtained before TCRalphabeta/CD19-depleted stem cell transplant. The receptors were sampled from a child younger than two with acute myeloid leukemia, due to receive a stem cell transplant. Both conserved end residues are part of each CDR3. D genes are given only for firm matches. Only part of the rows carry a size: once, few, many, or a class if the clone is expanded.

j_call,v_call,clone_size,d_call,cdr3_aa,cdr3_nt
TRBJ1-2,TRBV10-3,many,TRBD1,CAISFEDRVGYTF,TGTGCCATCAGTTTCGAGGACAGGGTCGGCTACACCTTC
TRBJ2-7,TRBV6-1,many,TRBD2,CASSATSGGLGEQYF,TGTGCCAGCAGTGCGACTAGCGGGGGACTGGGTGAGCAGTACTTC
TRBJ1-4,TRBV20-1,many,.,CSARDQTPYQGKLFF,TGCAGTGCTAGAGACCAGACACCCTATCAGGGAAAACTGTTTTTT
TRBJ1-4,TRBV7-2,many,.,CASSRTGLNEKLFF,TGTGCCAGCAGCCGAACAGGTCTTAATGAAAAACTGTTTTTT
TRBJ1-5,TRBV18,.,TRBD1,CASSPPETGNQPQHF,TGTGCCAGCTCACCACCGGAGACAGGGAATCAGCCCCAGCATTTT
TRBJ2-3,TRBV29-1,many,.,CSVRGLKTDTQYF,TGCAGCGTGCGGGGGCTTAAAACAGATACGCAGTATTTT
TRBJ1-6,TRBV7-8,many,.,CASSLVEAGLNSPLHF,TGTGCCAGCAGCTTAGTTGAGGCGGGGCTGAATTCACCCCTCCACTTT
TRBJ2-3,TRBV9,many,TRBD1,CASSSNYRGFGDTQYF,TGTGCCAGCAGCTCAAATTACAGGGGTTTCGGAGATACGCAGTATTTT
TRBJ1-6,TRBV5-6,many,.,CASSFGAGNSPLHF,TGTGCCAGCAGCTTCGGAGCTGGAAATTCACCCCTCCACTTT
TRBJ1-1,TRBV29-1,many,.,CSVNGQSNSEAFF,TGCAGCGTCAACGGACAGTCCAACTCTGAAGCTTTCTTT
TRBJ2-7,TRBV5-1,many,.,CASSRSGTEHGEQYF,TGCGCCAGCAGCCGATCCGGGACGGAACATGGCGAGCAGTACTTC
TRBJ1-2,TRBV5-6,many,TRBD1,CASSVGTGELFYGYTF,TGTGCCAGCAGCGTGGGGACAGGCGAACTATTCTATGGCTACACCTTC
TRBJ2-1,TRBV5-1,.,.,CASSLMGGASSYNEQFF,TGCGCCAGCAGCTTGATGGGGGGGGCTAGCTCCTACAATGAGCAGTTCTTC
TRBJ2-7,TRBV9,many,.,CASSVENGGYEQYF,TGTGCCAGCAGCGTAGAGAACGGGGGCTACGAGCAGTACTTC
TRBJ2-3,TRBV6-2/TRBV6-3,.,TRBD1,CASSSIGTGGTDTQYF,TGTGCCAGCAGTTCAATTGGGACAGGGGGCACAGATACGCAGTATTTT
TRBJ2-7,TRBV30,.,.,CAWTGGYEQYF,TGTGCCTGGACCGGGGGCTACGAGCAGTACTTC
TRBJ1-2,TRBV20-1,many,TRBD1,CSARGGHYGTAYYGYTF,TGCAGTGCTAGGGGGGGCCATTACGGGACAGCCTACTATGGCTACACCTTC
TRBJ2-1,TRBV7-9,many,.,CASSLGTHNEQFF,TGTGCCAGCAGCCTCGGGACTCACAATGAGCAGTTCTTC
TRBJ2-1,TRBV20-1,many,TRBD1,CSARDPQGGLFF,TGCAGTGCTAGAGACCCACAGGGGGGATTGTTCTTC
TRBJ2-7,TRBV5-1,many,.,CASSPGGDRAPYEQYF,TGCGCCAGCAGCCCGGGGGGCGACAGGGCCCCCTACGAGCAGTACTTC
TRBJ2-3,TRBV12-3/TRBV12-4,many,.,CASSQFKVVSTDTQYF,TGTGCCAGCAGTCAGTTCAAAGTAGTAAGCACAGATACGCAGTATTTT
TRBJ2-3,TRBV7-9,many,TRBD1,CASSRTGSDTQYF,TGTGCCAGCAGCCGGACAGGGTCAGATACGCAGTATTTT
TRBJ2-5,TRBV3-1,.,TRBD2,CASSHRRTRGETQYF,TGTGCCAGCAGCCATAGACGGACTAGGGGAGAGACCCAGTACTTC
TRBJ1-6,TRBV20-1,many,.,CSARDKEPLHF,TGCAGTGCTAGAGATAAAGAACCCCTCCACTTT
TRBJ2-1,TRBV7-9,few,.,CASSGGWVNEQFF,TGTGCCAGCAGCGGAGGATGGGTCAATGAGCAGTTCTTC